This T cell receptor (beta chain) was captured by sequencing in a study of naive and memory T cell subsets. General study findings and limits: Diversity fell and Gini index rose from naive through CM, EM, EMRA. A few larger clonotypes appeared in naive repertoires, especially CD8, possibly memory cells re-expressing CD45RA. Over 90% of naive TCR sequences appeared only once, unlike memory subsets.

An equimolar mix of two oligonucleotides served as the beta constant-region primer for TRBC1 and TRBC2. Nested alpha and beta constant-region primers with the SP2 primer drove four PCR rounds on ligated cDNA. TCRdb recomputed calls from the UMI-ligation and nested PCR reads with MiXCR, one row per CDR3 protein. The sample lists more than 120,000 distinct CDR3 sequences, approximately 21% occurring once. Worth noting for this clonotype: The antigen remains undetermined.

The CDR3 extends over 16 amino acids. Losses at the gene ends were 0 bases for V and 8 bases for J; bases not matched to a gene: 7. In germline, CDR1 is MNHEY, CDR2 SVGEGT. After CD4 positive bead selection, the CD4-negative fraction gave CD8 T cells. Cells stained for CD3, CD4, CD8, CD45RA and CD27 were sorted into four subsets. This clonotype originated in a human donor in good health. Sequencing was done on a sample of naive CD8+ T cells from blood. The chain links TRBV6-2 or TRBV6-3 to TRBJ2-1, with 10 bases aligning to TRBD2. The CDR3 DNA reads as TGTGCCAGCAGTTACTCCGCTAGCGGGAGTACGGATGAGCAGTTCTTC. Translation gives CASSYSASGSTDEQFF.